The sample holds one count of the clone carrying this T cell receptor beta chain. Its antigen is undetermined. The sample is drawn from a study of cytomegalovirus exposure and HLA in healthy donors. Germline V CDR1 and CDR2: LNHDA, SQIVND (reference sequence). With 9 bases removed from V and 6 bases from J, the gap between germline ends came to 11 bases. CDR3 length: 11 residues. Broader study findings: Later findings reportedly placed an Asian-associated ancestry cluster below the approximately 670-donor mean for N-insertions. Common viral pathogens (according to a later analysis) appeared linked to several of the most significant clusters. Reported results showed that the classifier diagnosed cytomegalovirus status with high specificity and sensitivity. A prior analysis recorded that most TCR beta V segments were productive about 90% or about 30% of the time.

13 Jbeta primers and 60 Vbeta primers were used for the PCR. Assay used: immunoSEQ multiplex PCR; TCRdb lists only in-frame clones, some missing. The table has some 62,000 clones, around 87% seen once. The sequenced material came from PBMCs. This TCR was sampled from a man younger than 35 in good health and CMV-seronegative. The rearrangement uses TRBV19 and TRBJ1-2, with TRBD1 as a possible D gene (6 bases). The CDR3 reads CASLDSDGYTF. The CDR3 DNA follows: TGTGCCAGCTTGGACAGCGATGGCTACACCTTC.